These 18 T cell receptor beta chains were sequenced from one sample in a study of early T cells in non-severe SARS-CoV-2 infection. TCRdb reprocessed the 5' RACE reads via MiXCR and lists one record per CDR3 protein. The sample includes 20,000 to 25,000 distinct CDR3 sequences, around 5.8% of them seen just once. The sequenced sample consisted of whole blood. These TCRs come from an adult who was a healthcare worker with PCR-confirmed SARS-CoV-2 infection or an uninfected control (not recorded which).

This clonotype was found many times. The CDR3 is CASSLQGRASGNTIYF. Written as DNA, the CDR3 is TGTGCCAGCAGCCTACAGGGGAGGGCTTCTGGAAACACCATATATTTT. The chain combines TRBV3-1 with TRBJ1-3; 7 bases line up with TRBD1. Germline V gene data show CDR1 as LGHDT and CDR2 as YNNKEL (reference sequence). The CDR3 is 16 amino acids. V trimming: 4 bases; J trimming: 1 base; junction bases outside the gene matches: 7. Full variable domain (outside the CDR3, taken from reference TRBV3-1 and TRBJ1-3): DTAVSQTPKYLVTQMGNDKSIKCEQNLGHDTMYWYKQDSKKFLKIMFSYNNKELIINETVPNRFSPKSPDKAHLNLHINSLELGDSAVYFCASSLQGRASGNTIYFGEGSWLTVV.

The table lists this clonotype with many counts. This chain uses TRBV6-1 with TRBJ1-5; D is ambiguous. V was pared by 2 bases and J by 3 bases, with 8 bases between. CDR1 is MNHNS, CDR2 SASEGT, per germline. The CDR3 length is 14 residues. Written as DNA, the CDR3 is TGTGCCAGCAGTGAAATGGGGAACAATCAGCCCCAGCATTTT. Translated: CASSEMGNNQPQHF.

This chain joins TRBV7-9 and TRBJ2-1; unclear D gene. This CDR3 is 12 amino acids long. V was shortened by 3 bases and J by 12 bases, with 12 bases between the two germline ends. Germline CDR1 SEHNR, CDR2 FQNEAQ (reference sequence). In nucleotides, the CDR3 is TGTGCCAGCAGCTTCCCGCTTGGTGGGCAGTTCTTC. Protein sequence: CASSFPLGGQFF. The full variable domain, with the rest looked up from reference TRBV7-9 and TRBJ2-1, is DTGVSQNPRHKITKRGQNVTFRCDPISEHNRLYWYRQTLGQGPEFLTYFQNEAQLEKSRLLSDRFSAERPKGSFSTLEIQRTEQGDSAMYLCASSFPLGGQFFGPGTRLTVL.

V gene TRBV6-2 or TRBV6-3 combines with J gene TRBJ2-1; 13 bases are a match to TRBD2. J gave up 7 bases and V 2 bases, and 5 bases lay outside the gene matches. The CDR3 totals 16 residues. Per germline, CDR1 MNHEY and CDR2 SVGEGT. This chain's CDR3 is CASSYRGLAGNNEQFF. The DNA of the CDR3 is TGTGCCAGCAGTTACCGGGGACTAGCGGGGAATAATGAGCAGTTCTTC.

This clonotype was detected many times. The rearrangement uses TRBV11-2 and TRBJ2-7; 9 bases are shared with TRBD1. The CDR3 length is 18 residues. CDR1 is SGHAT, CDR2 FQNNGV, per germline. The junction had 15 bases not matched to a gene; V was cut back by 4 bases and J by 2 bases. CDR3 sequence (DNA): TGTGCCAGCAGCTCGGAAAGAAACTCCGGGACAGGGCCCTACGAGCAGTACTTC. Translated: CASSSERNSGTGPYEQYF.

The chain employs TRBV9 and TRBJ2-3; D is unresolved. Germline lookup yields CDR1 SGDLS and CDR2 YYNGEE. The ends were cut back, 1 base at V and 3 bases at J, with 6 bases in the middle. This CDR3 region has 13 residues. In nucleotides, the CDR3 is TGTGCCAGCAGCGTAATGGAGACAGATACGCAGTATTTT. Amino acids: CASSVMETDTQYF.

This clonotype was found many times. The chain combines TRBV12-3 or TRBV12-4 with TRBJ2-7, with 9 bases lining up with TRBD1. The V gene end was trimmed by 1 base and the J gene end by 0 bases; junction bases not matched to a gene: 7. The CDR3 covers 17 residues. CDR3 sequence: CASSLVRDRASSYEQYF. CDR3 in DNA: TGTGCCAGCAGTTTAGTGAGGGACAGGGCGAGCTCCTACGAGCAGTACTTC.

The chain employs TRBV5-1 and TRBJ2-5; a possible D gene is TRBD2 (5 bases). The ends were cut back, 0 bases at V and 4 bases at J, with 13 bases in the middle. The CDR3 has 15 residues. Germline CDR1 and CDR2: SGHRS and YFSETQ. The CDR3 here is CASSLDSGVRETQYF. CDR3 nucleotide sequence: TGCGCCAGCAGCTTGGATTCCGGGGTCAGAGAGACCCAGTACTTC.

This clonotype has just a few counts. V usage is TRBV2 and J usage is TRBJ1-2; D unresolved. The CDR3 extends over 13 amino acids. Deletions cut 0 bases from V and 2 bases from J, with 4 bases between. Germline lookup yields CDR1 SNHLY and CDR2 FYNNEI. CDR3 sequence reads: CASSEAQNYGYTF. DNA of the CDR3: TGTGCCAGCAGTGAAGCTCAGAACTATGGCTACACCTTC.

This clonotype was observed many times. The chain is built from TRBV7-9 and TRBJ1-1; D is ambiguous. The CDR3 has 13 amino acids. The V end was cut by 6 bases, the J end by 6 bases, with 14 bases between. From germline, CDR1 is SEHNR and CDR2 FQNEAQ (reference sequence). For the CDR3, the DNA is TGTGCCAGCAGGGCGCCGGGTCGGGCTGAAGCTTTCTTT. This translates into CASRAPGRAEAFF.

In this sample, this clonotype turned up many times. V and J are TRBV11-2 and TRBJ2-7, with D possibly TRBD1 on 6 matching bases. The V gene lost 5 bases and the J gene lost 2 bases, with 10 bases spanning the gap. Germline values: CDR1 SGHAT, CDR2 FQNNGV. The CDR3 spans 13 residues. The CDR3 DNA sequence: TGTGCCAGCAGCCACCCAGGGGCCTACGAGCAGTACTTC. Residues: CASSHPGAYEQYF.

This clonotype was seen repeatedly, ten times or more. This chain uses TRBV7-9 with TRBJ1-1; TRBD1 agrees at 8 bases. The V gene's germline CDR1 is SEHNR and CDR2 FQNEAQ (reference sequence). V lost 8 bases, J lost 0 bases, and 8 bases stayed unmatched. This CDR3 has 15 residues. The CDR3 loop reads CASQSGQGMNTEAFF. CDR3 in DNA: TGTGCCAGCCAGAGCGGACAGGGAATGAACACTGAAGCTTTCTTT. Based on the CDR3 plus reference TRBV7-9 and TRBJ1-1, the full variable domain is DTGVSQNPRHKITKRGQNVTFRCDPISEHNRLYWYRQTLGQGPEFLTYFQNEAQLEKSRLLSDRFSAERPKGSFSTLEIQRTEQGDSAMYLCASQSGQGMNTEAFFGQGTRLTVV.

Ten or more counts support this clonotype. The CDR3: CASKPSGTEAFF. Written as DNA, the CDR3 is TGTGCCAGCAAGCCCTCGGGGACTGAAGCTTTCTTT. This chain uses TRBV28 with TRBJ1-1; the D is unclear. V lost 7 bases and J lost 5, with 11 bases in between. Germline V gene data show CDR1 as MDHEN and CDR2 as SYDVKM. The CDR3 has 12 amino acids.

This clonotype came up many times. The chain uses TRBV28 and TRBJ2-2; the match to TRBD1 covers 8 bases. This CDR3 contains 16 residues. CDR1 and CDR2 from the germline V gene are MDHEN and SYDVKM. V was clipped by 6 bases and J by 5 bases; unmatched bases: 11. The CDR3 sequence is CASRLLQGGSTGELFF. CDR3 DNA sequence: TGTGCCAGCAGATTACTACAGGGGGGAAGTACCGGGGAGCTGTTTTTT.

This clonotype has at least ten counts. The chain carries TRBV3-1 and TRBJ2-1; D is undetermined. V dropped 0 bases and J dropped 10 bases, with 10 bases sitting between them. This CDR3 is 13 amino acids long. Looked up from germline, CDR1 is LGHDT and CDR2 is YNNKEL (reference sequence). The CDR3 sequence is CASSQDLTTEQFF. The CDR3 coding sequence is TGTGCCAGCAGCCAAGATCTGACGACCGAGCAGTTCTTC.

This clonotype was found many times. V usage is TRBV6-1 and J usage is TRBJ1-5; 7 bases match TRBD1. The CDR3 has 14 amino acids. Germline V CDR1 and CDR2: MNHNS, SASEGT. V was pared by 3 bases and J by 2 bases, with 1 base of the junction left unmatched. Here the CDR3 reads CASSDRGGNQPQHF. CDR3 sequence (DNA): TGTGCCAGCAGTGACAGGGGGGGCAATCAGCCCCAGCATTTT.

This clonotype counts as medium-sized. The J gene is TRBJ2-7, the V gene TRBV10-3; no firm D call. V shed 3 bases and J shed 1 base, with 7 bases lying between them. The CDR3 is 13 residues long. CDR1 and CDR2 from the germline V gene are ENHRY and SYGVKD. The DNA of the CDR3 is TGTGCCATCAGTGACCCCACGTCCTACGAGCAGTACTTC. Residues: CAISDPTSYEQYF.

This clonotype is classed as medium-sized (0.01 to 0.1%). The V and J genes are TRBV6-1 and TRBJ2-7; 9 bases are shared with TRBD1. The CDR3 runs 13 residues. After removal of 6 bases from V and 3 bases from J, the junction contained 3 bases not matched to a gene. CDR1 and CDR2 from the germline V gene are MNHNS and SASEGT. The chain's CDR3 is CASRGQGIYEQYF. CDR3 nucleotide sequence: TGTGCCAGCAGGGGACAGGGTATCTACGAGCAGTACTTC.